What follows describes a single TCR beta chain. Individuals drawn from some 25 US areas were roughly 18 to 89 years old. The study assigned cohorts using participant-reported clinical history. This record belongs to a study of blood T cell repertoires in COVID-19. Background on the study: The study drew acute and convalescent COVID-19 samples from the United States, Italy and Spain. In each case, the material was cDNA or gDNA derived from T cells, B-cell-depleted T cells, or PBMCs.

The length of the CDR3 is 18 residues. CDR1 is SGHTA and CDR2 is FQGNSA in the germline V gene. The V gene end was trimmed by 3 bases and the J gene end by 6 bases; junction bases not matched to a gene: 12. Data came from immunoSEQ multiplex PCR; TCRdb stores just in-frame clones and leaves some out. Among about 200,000 clones listed, 80% to 90% were seen once. The chain links TRBV7-2 to TRBJ2-1; 12 bases match TRBD2. The TCR originated in a woman aged 40 to 50 with acute COVID-19. Sequenced input: PBMCs or T cells enriched from blood (not recorded which). The CDR3 reads CASSFVLAGGVGPNEQFF. CDR3 in DNA: TGTGCCAGCAGCTTTGTACTAGCGGGGGGAGTGGGCCCCAATGAGCAGTTCTTC.